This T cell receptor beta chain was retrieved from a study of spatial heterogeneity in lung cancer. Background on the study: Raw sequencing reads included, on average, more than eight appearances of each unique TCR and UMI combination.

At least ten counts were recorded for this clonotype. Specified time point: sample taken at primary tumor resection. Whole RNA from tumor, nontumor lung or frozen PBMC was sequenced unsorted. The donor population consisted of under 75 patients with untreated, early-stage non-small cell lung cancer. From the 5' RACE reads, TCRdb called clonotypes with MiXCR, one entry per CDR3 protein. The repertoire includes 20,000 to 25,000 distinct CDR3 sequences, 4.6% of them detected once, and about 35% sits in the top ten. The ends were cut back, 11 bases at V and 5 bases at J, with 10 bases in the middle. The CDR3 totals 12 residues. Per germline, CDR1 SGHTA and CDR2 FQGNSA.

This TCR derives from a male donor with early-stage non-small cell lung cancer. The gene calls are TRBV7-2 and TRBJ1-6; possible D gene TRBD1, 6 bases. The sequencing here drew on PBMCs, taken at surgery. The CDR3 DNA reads TGTGCCTCCAGGGGCGATAATTCACCCCTCCACTTT. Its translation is CASRGDNSPLHF.